This T cell receptor (beta chain) was recovered during a study of T cell responses to AZD1222 COVID-19 vaccine. Study conclusions and caveats: Seropositive at baseline were only a handful of AZD1222 recipients. Clonal diversity may have been underestimated, and the donors were mostly white British, with more females than males.

V lost 6 bases and J lost 4; bases outside the gene matches: 6. In germline, CDR1 is SGHRS, CDR2 YFSETQ. The CDR3 extends over 14 amino acids. For this clone: No antigen is known for it.

Sequenced by immunoSEQ multiplex PCR; TCRdb stores in-frame clones only, minus some. The table records 200,000 to 300,000 clones, 80% to 95% of them present only once. J is TRBJ1-1 and V is TRBV5-1; 10 bases agree with TRBD1. The starting material was peripheral blood, obtained on day 0 of AZD1222 vaccination. The clonotype was recovered from an adult in good health. The DNA for the CDR3 is TGCGCCAGCACCTGGGGACAGGGGAGCACTGAAGCTTTCTTT. Its translation is CASTWGQGSTEAFF.